Listed below are T cell receptor beta chains from one sample, sequenced in a study of patients and donors after allogeneic stem cell transplantation. MiXCR, run by TCRdb on the RT-PCR reads, gives a single entry per CDR3 protein. The data hold 150,000 or so distinct CDR3 sequences, with about 24% observed a single time. The source material was blood, either unsorted or a sorted T cell fraction (not recorded which). Source of these receptors: a human donor who was either an allogeneic HSCT recipient or a stem cell or donor lymphocyte infusion donor (not recorded which). It is not recorded whose cells these are; they may come from a transplant donor. CDR3s include the opening cysteine and the closing phenylalanine or tryptophan. A D gene is named only where the DNA matches it firmly. Some rows mark clone size as missing; the rest say once, few, many or name a class of expanded clone.

d_call j_call v_call clone_size cdr3_nt cdr3_aa
NA TRBJ1-2 TRBV9 few TGTGCCAGCAGCGTAGGTCGGGGGGATCGGTATGGCTACACCTTC CASSVGRGDRYGYTF
TRBD2 TRBJ2-2 TRBV5-1 NA TGCGCCAGCAGCTTGGCGAGCGGGGCGAACACCGGGGAGCTGTTTTTT CASSLASGANTGELFF
TRBD2 TRBJ2-3 TRBV7-8 NA TGTGCCAGCAGCTTAGTAGGGGGGACTAGGAGCACAGATACGCAGTATTTT CASSLVGGTRSTDTQYF
TRBD1 TRBJ1-1 TRBV11-2 few TGTGCCAGCAGCATAACAGGGGGCATGGAAGCTTTCTTT CASSITGGMEAFF
TRBD2 TRBJ2-7 TRBV20-1 NA TGCAGTGCAGAGACTACTAGCGGGAACTACGAGCAGTACTTC CSAETTSGNYEQYF
NA TRBJ2-3 TRBV4-3 NA TGCGCCAGCAGCCAAGATTTTAGTCTCGACTACCCCACAGATACGCAGTATTTT CASSQDFSLDYPTDTQYF
NA TRBJ2-2 TRBV12-3/TRBV12-4 once TGTGCCAGCAGTTGGACCGGGGAGCTGTTTTTT CASSWTGELFF
TRBD1 TRBJ1-6 TRBV5-1 many TGCGCCAGCAGCTTGGTCGGACAGGCTAATTCACCCCTCCACTTT CASSLVGQANSPLHF
TRBD1 TRBJ1-3 TRBV5-7 many TGTGCCAGCAGCTGTCCGGGACAGCTCTCTGGAAACACCATATATTTT CASSCPGQLSGNTIYF
NA TRBJ2-4 TRBV2 NA TGTGCCAGCAGGGCGAGGGACATTCAGTACTTC CASRARDIQYF
NA TRBJ1-2 TRBV7-2 NA TGTGCCAGCAGCTCCTCGAATGTGGACAGAAGCTATGGCTACACCTTC CASSSSNVDRSYGYTF
TRBD1 TRBJ1-4 TRBV20-1 few TGCAGTGCTAGTTACAGGGGGCGTAATGAAAAACTGTTTTTT CSASYRGRNEKLFF
NA TRBJ1-4 TRBV29-1 NA TGCAGCGCTAACTCAAGGCAGGGCGGTGAAAAACTGTTTTTT CSANSRQGGEKLFF
NA TRBJ1-1 TRBV25-1 NA TGTGCCAGCAGTGAATATCTCGCCAGAGGTGACACTGAAGCTTTCTTT CASSEYLARGDTEAFF
NA TRBJ1-5 TRBV12-3/TRBV12-4 NA TGTGCCAGCAGTTTCCGGACGGCGAGCAATCAGCCCCAGCATTTT CASSFRTASNQPQHF
NA TRBJ2-3 TRBV5-1 few TGCGCCAGCAGCTTGGGGCTAGACCCGCAGTATTTT CASSLGLDPQYF
TRBD1 TRBJ2-5 TRBV28 NA TGTGCCAGTTACGGGAGACAGGGGCGTACTGAGACCCAGTACTTC CASYGRQGRTETQYF
NA TRBJ2-2 TRBV7-8 NA TGTGCCAGCAGCCCTCTCCGCCGCCCTGGAGGCACCGGGGAGCTGTTTTTT CASSPLRRPGGTGELFF
NA TRBJ1-1 TRBV29-1 few TGCAGCGTCCTGGACAGAAACACTGAAGCTTTCTTT CSVLDRNTEAFF
NA TRBJ1-4 TRBV7-9 few TGTGCCAGCACCCGAGGCGTTGCTAATGAAAAACTGTTTTTT CASTRGVANEKLFF
NA TRBJ2-1 TRBV10-3 once TGTGCCATCAGTGAGTCGGTCCCCCCGGGGAGAAGGGCCAATGAGCAGTTCTTC CAISESVPPGRRANEQFF
NA TRBJ1-6 TRBV20-1 few TGCAGTGCACGAGGTCCTGCAGGGGACGAAAAATCACCCCTCCACTTT CSARGPAGDEKSPLHF
TRBD1 TRBJ2-2 TRBV5-1 few TGCGCCAGCAGCCGGGACAGTTACACCGGGGAGCTGTTTTTT CASSRDSYTGELFF
NA TRBJ1-1 TRBV6-1 NA TGTGCCAGCAGTGAATTAGGGACCAAGAACACTGAAGCTTTCTTT CASSELGTKNTEAFF
NA TRBJ1-3 TRBV5-6 NA TGTGCCAGCAGCTTCAGGTCAATAGGGACTGGAAACACCATATATTTT CASSFRSIGTGNTIYF
NA TRBJ1-1 TRBV5-1 NA TGCGCCAGCAGCTCCTCTATACAGAACACTGAAGCTTTCTTT CASSSSIQNTEAFF
NA TRBJ1-1 TRBV6-6 many TGTGCCAGCAGTTACGCTGCCGGGGACATGAACACTGAAGCTTTCTTT CASSYAAGDMNTEAFF
NA TRBJ2-3 TRBV12-3/TRBV12-4 few TGTGCCAGCAGACCCGGGACGTACACAGATACGCAGTATTTT CASRPGTYTDTQYF
NA TRBJ2-2 TRBV10-3 NA TGTGCCATCAGTGAGTCAGAGGGGCGAAACACCGGGGAGCTGTTTTTT CAISESEGRNTGELFF
TRBD1 TRBJ1-4 TRBV10-2 NA TGCGCCAGCACCTGCTACTGGGACAGGCGGGATGAAAAACTGTTTTTT CASTCYWDRRDEKLFF
TRBD1 TRBJ1-2 TRBV4-2 few TGTGCCAGCAGGGGGACAGGGCCTCGCTCCTTCTATGGCTACACCTTC CASRGTGPRSFYGYTF
NA TRBJ2-2 TRBV30 NA TGTGCCTGGAGTCCTGTTGTATTGGGGGAGCTGTTTTTT CAWSPVVLGELFF
NA TRBJ1-2 TRBV12-3/TRBV12-4 few TGTGCCAGCAGCTCCTCGCGGGATTTCGGCTACACCTTC CASSSSRDFGYTF
NA TRBJ1-1 TRBV29-1 few TGCAGCGTTGAAAGCCAGACGAACACTGAAGCTTTCTTT CSVESQTNTEAFF
NA TRBJ2-1 TRBV5-1 few TGCGCCAGCAGCTTGGTTGGGGGGTCCCGATACAATGAGCAGTTCTTC CASSLVGGSRYNEQFF
NA TRBJ1-2 TRBV24-1 many TGTGCCACCTCACAGGGTTCAAATGGACGCTATGGCTACACCTTC CATSQGSNGRYGYTF
NA TRBJ1-3 TRBV3-1 few TGTGCCAGCAGCCAAGATCGGAAGAACACCATATATTTT CASSQDRKNTIYF
TRBD1 TRBJ1-5 TRBV24-1 NA TGTGCCACCAGTGACGGAGGACAGGGGAGCCAGCCCCAGCATTTT CATSDGGQGSQPQHF
TRBD2 TRBJ2-7 TRBV27 once TGTGCCAGCAGGGATAGCGGGAGGGCGATTTCCGAGCAGTACTTC CASRDSGRAISEQYF
NA TRBJ2-1 TRBV19 NA TGTGCCAGTAGCCTCTCCTCCGGCGGCTCCTACAATGAGCAGTTCTTC CASSLSSGGSYNEQFF
TRBD1 TRBJ1-2 TRBV6-1 NA TGTGCCAGCAGTGAACCCACCGGGACAGGGCTCTATGGCTACACCTTC CASSEPTGTGLYGYTF
TRBD2 TRBJ2-5 TRBV14 few TGTGCCAGCAGCCTATTTAGCGGGAGTTTGGAGACCCAGTACTTC CASSLFSGSLETQYF
NA TRBJ2-7 TRBV20-1 NA TGCAGTGCCGAAGGCTCCGGAGGGGGCGAGCAGTACTTC CSAEGSGGGEQYF
NA TRBJ1-5 TRBV7-9 few TGTGCCAGCAGCCCGGAGGGGGGAAGCAATCAGCCCCAGCATTTT CASSPEGGSNQPQHF
NA TRBJ2-5 TRBV5-1 many TGCGCCAGCAGCTCACAGGGAGAGACCCAGTACTTC CASSSQGETQYF
NA TRBJ2-3 TRBV20-1 once TGCAGTGCTAGCGAGGGAGCTAGCACAGATACGCGGTATTTT CSASEGASTDTRYF
NA TRBJ2-2 TRBV11-1 NA TGTGCCAGCAGGCCAAGCCTCTCAGGGGAAACCGGGGAGCTGTTTTTT CASRPSLSGETGELFF
TRBD1 TRBJ1-2 TRBV30 few TGTGCCTGGAGTTCCATCGGGACAGCGTCGAGTCCGCCCCTGCACTATGGCTACACCTTC CAWSSIGTASSPPLHYGYTF
NA TRBJ2-4 TRBV20-1 NA TGCAGTGCCCGGCAGGGAAACATTCAGTACTTC CSARQGNIQYF
NA TRBJ1-2 TRBV7-9 NA TGTGCCAGCAGCTCCAACGCGGGACTTTATTATGGCTACACCTTC CASSSNAGLYYGYTF
NA TRBJ2-3 TRBV12-3/TRBV12-4 NA TGTGCCAGCAGTTTATGGTCAGGCACAGATACGCAGTATTTT CASSLWSGTDTQYF
NA TRBJ1-3 TRBV28 NA TGTGCCAGCAGTTTATGGGCAGGAGGAAACACCATATATTTT CASSLWAGGNTIYF
NA TRBJ1-1 TRBV7-9 NA TGTGCCAGCAGCTTAGGAGAATGGCTGAACACTGAAGCTTTCTTT CASSLGEWLNTEAFF